The 6 T cell receptor beta chains below all came from one sample that was sequenced in a study of CD8 T cells in Susac syndrome (dated by TCRdb to the late 2010s). The library was made by the immunoSEQ multiplex PCR assay. RNA was extracted using the RNeasy kit, and roughly 0.5 to 1 microgram was reverse transcribed with random hexamers. TCRdb trimmed the raw reads at Q25, called clones with MiXCR and kept productive beta chains. Identical CDR3 proteins give one entry, which carries the most common genes and DNA. The sample table contains approximately 120,000 distinct CDR3 sequences; only one count was recorded for about nine tenths of them. The top ten clones comprise around 0.14% of the sample. The sample comprised CD4+ T cells from PBMCs. The receptors shown here come from a human donor in good health.

J is TRBJ2-1 and V is TRBV7-6; D uncertain. The CDR3 runs to 14 residues. CDR1 SGHVS and CDR2 FNYEAQ come from the germline V gene. V was clipped by 3 bases and J by 8 bases, with 14 bases between them. This CDR3 is CASSFTINRDEQFF. The CDR3, as DNA: TGTGCCAGCAGCTTTACGATTAACCGGGATGAGCAGTTCTTC.

This clonotype was recorded only once. V and J are TRBV7-9 and TRBJ1-2; possibly TRBD1 for D (5 bases). The CDR3 sequence is 13 residues long. The V end was cut by 4 bases, the J end by 8 bases, with 14 bases between. Germline values: CDR1 SEHNR, CDR2 FQNEAQ (reference sequence). The CDR3 reads CASSSDSDWGYTF. CDR3 DNA: TGTGCCAGCAGCTCCGACAGCGACTGGGGCTACACCTTC. Supplemented by reference TRBV7-9 and TRBJ1-2, the full variable domain reads DTGVSQNPRHKITKRGQNVTFRCDPISEHNRLYWYRQTLGQGPEFLTYFQNEAQLEKSRLLSDRFSAERPKGSFSTLEIQRTEQGDSAMYLCASSSDSDWGYTFGSGTRLTVV.

The chain uses TRBV9 and TRBJ1-1; D gene uncertain. The germline gives CDR1 SGDLS, CDR2 YYNGEE. This CDR3 has 15 residues. V was cut by 3 bases and J by 1 base, with 13 bases left in between. This CDR3 reads CASSARIDKNTEAFF. The CDR3 DNA follows: TGTGCCAGCAGCGCCCGCATTGATAAGAACACTGAAGCTTTCTTT. The full variable domain, in which reference TRBV9 and TRBJ1-1 provide the parts outside the CDR3, is DSGVTQTPKHLITATGQRVTLRCSPRSGDLSVYWYQQSLDQGLQFLIQYYNGEERAKGNILERFSAQQFPDLHSELNLSSLELGDSALYFCASSARIDKNTEAFFGQGTRLTVV.

The chain uses TRBV12-3 or TRBV12-4 and TRBJ1-2; D unclear. Trimming shortened V by 4 bases and J by 0 bases, and 12 bases separated the two germline ends. This CDR3 spans 15 amino acids. The CDR3 reads CASSSAGPTNYGYTF. For the CDR3, the DNA is TGTGCCAGCAGTTCTGCAGGCCCTACTAACTATGGCTACACCTTC.

The chain uses TRBV6-2 or TRBV6-3 and TRBJ2-1; the D gene is possibly TRBD1 (7 bases). Germline V lookup: CDR1 MNHEY, CDR2 SVGEGT. This CDR3 has 21 residues. Trimming shortened V by 0 bases and J by 3 bases, and 27 bases separated the two germline ends. The CDR3 coding sequence is TGTGCCAGCAGTTACTCGGAGGGGGCGTCCGGGACTGAAAACAGCTACAATGAGCAGTTCTTC. As protein: CASSYSEGASGTENSYNEQFF.

The CDR3 sequence is CASSQANRGLYEQYF. DNA of the CDR3: TGTGCCAGCAGCCAGGCGAACAGGGGGCTCTACGAGCAGTACTTC. The chain uses TRBV3-1 and TRBJ2-7; 9 positions match TRBD1. Germline lookup yields CDR1 LGHDT and CDR2 YNNKEL (reference sequence). Trimming took 3 bases from V and 3 from J; bases not matched to a gene: 6. The length of the CDR3 is 15 residues.